This TCR beta chain was captured by sequencing in a study of blood T cell repertoires in COVID-19. CDR3 length: 15 residues. V was shortened by 3 bases and J by 6 bases, with 14 bases between the two germline ends. Germline lookup yields CDR1 KGHSH and CDR2 LQKENI. Data came from immunoSEQ multiplex PCR; TCRdb stores just in-frame clones and leaves some out. Of more than 150,000 clones listed, 80% to 90% are singletons. V and J are TRBV18 and TRBJ2-2; weak D call: TRBD2 (6 bases). The sequence came from a woman aged 50 to 60 who had recovered from COVID-19. What was sequenced was PBMCs or T cells enriched from blood (not recorded which). The chain's CDR3 is CASSPTSRSAGELFF. CDR3 nucleotide sequence: TGTGCCAGCTCACCGACTAGTAGGTCCGCCGGGGAGCTGTTTTTT.